The 8 T cell receptor beta chains below were found in one sample sequenced in a study of blood T cell repertoires in COVID-19. Profiling relied on immunoSEQ multiplex PCR, and the TCRdb table lists in-frame clones only, not all of them. In the table there are 270,000 or so clones, about four fifths of which are singletons. Source material: peripheral blood. The receptors originated from a human donor with COVID-19, enrolled during active disease. The donor label of this sample is uncertain.

CDR3 sequence (DNA): TGTGCCAGCAGTTTTTCCCGGGTAGCGGGAGGTCCAGATACGCAGTATTTT. Protein sequence: CASSFSRVAGGPDTQYF. The chain combines TRBV27 with TRBJ2-3; TRBD2 aligns across 10 bases. The CDR3 extends over 17 amino acids. The V segment lost 3 bases and the J segment 4 bases; nucleotides outside the gene matches: 10. The germline V gene has CDR1 MNHEY and CDR2 SMNVEV (reference sequence).

This clone is a singleton in its sample. This rearrangement joins TRBV24-1 to TRBJ1-5, with 10 bases aligning to TRBD1. V shed 3 bases and J 5 bases; nucleotides not matched to a gene: 6. The CDR3 covers 16 residues. Germline loops: CDR1 KGHDR, CDR2 SFDVKD. The CDR3 DNA follows: TGTGCCACCAGTGATCCCCGGACAGGGGGTGATCAGCCCCAGCATTTT. It is translated as CATSDPRTGGDQPQHF.

The V call is TRBV6-2 or TRBV6-3, the J call TRBJ1-2; 8 nucleotides match TRBD1. V gave up 4 bases and J gave up 0 bases; unmatched junction bases: 4. Germline-derived CDR1 and CDR2 are MNHEY and SVGEGT. The CDR3 length is 15 residues. CDR3 sequence (DNA): TGTGCCAGCAGTTGGGGACAGGCGGCTAACTATGGCTACACCTTC. The encoded protein is CASSWGQAANYGYTF.

The J gene is TRBJ2-3, the V gene TRBV5-1, with TRBD2 matching 9 bases. The V gene end was trimmed by 3 bases and the J gene end by 2 bases; junction bases not matched to a gene: 1. The CDR3 totals 14 residues. The germline V gene encodes CDR1 SGHRS and CDR2 YFSETQ. CDR3 coding DNA: TGCGCCAGCAGCTCGGGACTAGCCACAGATACGCAGTATTTT. Amino acid sequence: CASSSGLATDTQYF.

This rearrangement joins TRBV30 to TRBJ1-5, with 12 bases lining up with TRBD1. V shed 3 bases and J 6 bases; nucleotides not matched to a gene: 6. The V gene's germline CDR1 is GTSNPN and CDR2 SVGIG (reference sequence). CDR3 length: 15 amino acids. As DNA, the CDR3 is TGTGCCTGGAGCCCGGGACAGGGGGCGATTCAGCCCCAGCATTTT. Protein product: CAWSPGQGAIQPQHF.

The chain joins TRBV5-1 to TRBJ1-4; TRBD1 matches 11 bases. CDR3 length: 14 amino acids. V trimming: 3 bases; J trimming: 8 bases; junction bases outside the gene matches: 3. Germline lookup yields CDR1 SGHRS and CDR2 YFSETQ. This CDR3 is CASSYGQGAEKLFF. The CDR3 DNA reads as TGCGCCAGCAGCTATGGACAGGGGGCAGAAAAACTGTTTTTT.

This clone was seen just once. The chain is built from TRBV20-1 and TRBJ1-1; D possibly corresponds to TRBD1 (5 bases). CDR3 length: 11 amino acids. Germline V gene data show CDR1 as DFQATT and CDR2 as SNEGSKA (reference sequence). V was clipped by 3 bases and J by 11 bases, with 13 bases between them. The CDR3 region has the DNA TGCAGTGCTAGCGGAAAGGGGCGGGCTTTCTTT. This encodes CSASGKGRAFF.

The J gene is TRBJ2-1, the V gene TRBV4-3, with 7 bases matching TRBD2. Per the germline V gene, CDR1 is LGHNA and CDR2 is YSLEER. CDR3 size: 18 residues. The V segment lost 3 bases and the J segment 0 bases; nucleotides outside the gene matches: 11. The CDR3 DNA follows: TGCGCCAGCAGCCAGGATGGCGGGAGCTTCCGCTCCTACAATGAGCAGTTCTTC. Encoded protein: CASSQDGGSFRSYNEQFF.